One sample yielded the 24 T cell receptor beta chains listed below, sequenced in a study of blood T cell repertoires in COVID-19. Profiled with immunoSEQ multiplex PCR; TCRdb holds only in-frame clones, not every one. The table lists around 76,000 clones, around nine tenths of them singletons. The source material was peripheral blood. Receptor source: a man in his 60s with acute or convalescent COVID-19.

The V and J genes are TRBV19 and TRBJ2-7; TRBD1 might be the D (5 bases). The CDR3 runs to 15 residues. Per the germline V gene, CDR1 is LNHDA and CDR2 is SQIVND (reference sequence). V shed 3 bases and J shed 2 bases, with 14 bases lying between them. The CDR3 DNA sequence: TGTGCCAGTAGTATCCTAACAGGCCCAACCTACGAGCAGTACTTC. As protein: CASSILTGPTYEQYF.

The chain's CDR3 is CASSERQPTGELFF. The CDR3, as DNA: TGTGCCAGCAGTGAACGACAGCCCACCGGGGAGCTGTTTTTT. V gene TRBV6-1 combines with J gene TRBJ2-2; D perhaps matches TRBD1 (5 bases). From germline, CDR1 is MNHNS and CDR2 SASEGT. V lost 2 bases, J lost 4 bases, and 8 bases lay in between. This CDR3 has 14 amino acids.

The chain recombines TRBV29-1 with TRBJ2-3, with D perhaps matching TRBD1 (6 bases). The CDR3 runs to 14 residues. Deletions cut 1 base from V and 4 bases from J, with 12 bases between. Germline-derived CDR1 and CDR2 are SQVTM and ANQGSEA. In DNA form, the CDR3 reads TGCAGCGTTGAAGGGTCGAGGGGGTCAGATACGCAGTATTTT. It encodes CSVEGSRGSDTQYF.

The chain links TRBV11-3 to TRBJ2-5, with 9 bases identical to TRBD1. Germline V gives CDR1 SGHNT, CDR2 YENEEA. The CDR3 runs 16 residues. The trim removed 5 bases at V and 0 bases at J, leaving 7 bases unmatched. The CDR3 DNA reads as TGTGCCAGCAGCCTCGGCGGGACAGGGAACCAAGAGACCCAGTACTTC. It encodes CASSLGGTGNQETQYF.

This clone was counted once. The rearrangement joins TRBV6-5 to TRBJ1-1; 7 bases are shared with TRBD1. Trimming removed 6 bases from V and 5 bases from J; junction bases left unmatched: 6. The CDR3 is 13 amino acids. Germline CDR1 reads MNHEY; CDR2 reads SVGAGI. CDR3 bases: TGTGCCAGCAGCGCCGGGACAGTTACTGAAGCTTTCTTT. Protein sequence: CASSAGTVTEAFF.

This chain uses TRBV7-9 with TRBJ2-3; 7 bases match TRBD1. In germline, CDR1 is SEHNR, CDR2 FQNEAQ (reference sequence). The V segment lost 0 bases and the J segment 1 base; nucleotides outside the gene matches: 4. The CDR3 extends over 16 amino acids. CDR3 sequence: CASSLARQGGTDTQYF. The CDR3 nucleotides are TGTGCCAGCAGCTTAGCCCGACAGGGAGGCACAGATACGCAGTATTTT.

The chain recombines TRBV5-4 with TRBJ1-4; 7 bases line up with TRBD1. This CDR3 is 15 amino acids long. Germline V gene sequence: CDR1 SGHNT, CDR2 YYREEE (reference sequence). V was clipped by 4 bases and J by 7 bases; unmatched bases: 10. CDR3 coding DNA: TGTGCCAGCAGCCGGAACAGGGGAGGAAGTGAAAAACTGTTTTTT. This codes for CASSRNRGGSEKLFF. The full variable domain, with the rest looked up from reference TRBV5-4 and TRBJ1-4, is ETGVTQSPTHLIKTRGQQVTLRCSSQSGHNTVSWYQQALGQGPQFIFQYYREEENGRGNFPPRFSGLQFPNYSSELNVNALELDDSALYLCASSRNRGGSEKLFFGSGTQLSVL.

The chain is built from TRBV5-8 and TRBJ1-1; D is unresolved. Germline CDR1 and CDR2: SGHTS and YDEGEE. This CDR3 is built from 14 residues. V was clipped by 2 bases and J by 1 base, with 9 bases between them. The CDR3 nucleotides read TGTGCCAGCAGCTTTAGCCACGGGAACACTGAAGCTTTCTTT. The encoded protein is CASSFSHGNTEAFF.

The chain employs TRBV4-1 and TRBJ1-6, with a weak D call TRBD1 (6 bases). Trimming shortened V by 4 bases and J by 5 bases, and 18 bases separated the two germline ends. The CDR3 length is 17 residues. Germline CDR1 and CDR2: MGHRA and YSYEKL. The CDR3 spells CASSPPRGTKDNSPLHF. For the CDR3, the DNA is TGCGCCAGCAGCCCTCCAAGAGGGACAAAGGATAATTCACCCCTCCACTTT.

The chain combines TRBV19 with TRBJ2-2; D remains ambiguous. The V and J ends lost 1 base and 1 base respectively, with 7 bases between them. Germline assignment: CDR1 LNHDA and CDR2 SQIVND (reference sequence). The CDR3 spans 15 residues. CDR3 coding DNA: TGTGCCAGTAGTATAGGCTCAGGGAACACCGGGGAGCTGTTTTTT. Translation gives CASSIGSGNTGELFF.

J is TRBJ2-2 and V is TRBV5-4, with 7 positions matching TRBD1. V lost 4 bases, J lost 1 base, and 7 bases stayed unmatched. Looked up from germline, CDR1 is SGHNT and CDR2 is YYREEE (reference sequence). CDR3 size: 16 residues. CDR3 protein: CASSTGQVVNTGELFF. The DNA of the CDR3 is TGTGCCAGCAGCACCGGACAGGTAGTGAACACCGGGGAGCTGTTTTTT.

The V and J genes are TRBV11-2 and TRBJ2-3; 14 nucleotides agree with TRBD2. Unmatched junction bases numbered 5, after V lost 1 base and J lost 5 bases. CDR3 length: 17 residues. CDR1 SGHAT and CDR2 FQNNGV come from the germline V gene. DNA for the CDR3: TGTGCCAGCAGCTTAGGGGGACTAGCGGGAGATTTAGATACGCAGTATTTT. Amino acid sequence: CASSLGGLAGDLDTQYF.

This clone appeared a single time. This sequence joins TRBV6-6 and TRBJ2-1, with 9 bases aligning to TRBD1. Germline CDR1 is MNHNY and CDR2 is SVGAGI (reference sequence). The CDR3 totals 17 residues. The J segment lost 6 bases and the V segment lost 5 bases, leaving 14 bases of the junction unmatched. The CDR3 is CASSPHPDRGKFNEQFF. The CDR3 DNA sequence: TGTGCCAGCAGTCCCCATCCCGACAGGGGGAAATTCAATGAGCAGTTCTTC.

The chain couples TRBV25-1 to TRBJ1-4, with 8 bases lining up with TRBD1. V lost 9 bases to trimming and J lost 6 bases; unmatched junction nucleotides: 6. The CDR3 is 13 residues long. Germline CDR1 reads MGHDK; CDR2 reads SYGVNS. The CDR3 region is CASSQGADEKLFF. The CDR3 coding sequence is TGTGCCAGTAGTCAGGGGGCGGATGAAAAACTGTTTTTT.

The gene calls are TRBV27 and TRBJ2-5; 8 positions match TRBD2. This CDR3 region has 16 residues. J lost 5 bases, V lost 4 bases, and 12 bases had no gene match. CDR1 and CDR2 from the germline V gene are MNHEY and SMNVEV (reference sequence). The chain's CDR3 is CASSWSGRGAEETQYF. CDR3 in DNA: TGTGCCAGCAGTTGGAGTGGGCGGGGGGCCGAGGAGACCCAGTACTTC.

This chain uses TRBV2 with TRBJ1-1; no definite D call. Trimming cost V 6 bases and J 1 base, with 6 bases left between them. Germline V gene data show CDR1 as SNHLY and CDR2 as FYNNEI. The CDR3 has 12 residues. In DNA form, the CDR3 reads TGTGCCAGCAGCACAGAGAACACTGAAGCTTTCTTT. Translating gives CASSTENTEAFF.

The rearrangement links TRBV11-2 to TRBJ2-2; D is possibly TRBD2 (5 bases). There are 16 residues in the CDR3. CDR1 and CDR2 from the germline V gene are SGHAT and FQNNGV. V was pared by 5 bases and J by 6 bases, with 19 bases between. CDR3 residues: CASSLTRGGYAGELFF. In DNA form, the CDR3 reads TGTGCCAGCAGCCTTACTAGAGGTGGATACGCCGGGGAGCTGTTTTTT.

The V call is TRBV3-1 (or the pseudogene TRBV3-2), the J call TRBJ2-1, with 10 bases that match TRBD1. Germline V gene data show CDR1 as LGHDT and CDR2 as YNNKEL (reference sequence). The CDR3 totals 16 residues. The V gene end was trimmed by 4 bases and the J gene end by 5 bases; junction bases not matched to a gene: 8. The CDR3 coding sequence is TGTGCCAGCAGCCGAGGGGACAGGGGAGTAGACAATGAGCAGTTCTTC. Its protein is CASSRGDRGVDNEQFF.

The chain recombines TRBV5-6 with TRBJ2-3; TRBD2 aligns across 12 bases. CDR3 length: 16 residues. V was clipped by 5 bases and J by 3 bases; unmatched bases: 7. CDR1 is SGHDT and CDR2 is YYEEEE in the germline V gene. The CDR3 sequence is CASSSLAGGRTDTQYF. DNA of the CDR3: TGTGCCAGCAGTAGCCTAGCGGGAGGGAGGACAGATACGCAGTATTTT.

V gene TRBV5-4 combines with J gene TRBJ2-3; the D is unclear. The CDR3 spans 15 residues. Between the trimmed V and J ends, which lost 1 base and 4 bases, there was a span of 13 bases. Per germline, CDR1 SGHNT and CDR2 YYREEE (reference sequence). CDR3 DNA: TGTGCCAGCAGCTTGAGGCCCCCAGAGGCAGATACGCAGTATTTT. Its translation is CASSLRPPEADTQYF.

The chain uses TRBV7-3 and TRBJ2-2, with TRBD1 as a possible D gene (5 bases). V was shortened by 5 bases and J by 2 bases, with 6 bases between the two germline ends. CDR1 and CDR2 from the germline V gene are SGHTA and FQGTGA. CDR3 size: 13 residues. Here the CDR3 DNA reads TGTGCCAGCAGCGACAGAAACACCGGGGAGCTGTTTTTT. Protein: CASSDRNTGELFF.

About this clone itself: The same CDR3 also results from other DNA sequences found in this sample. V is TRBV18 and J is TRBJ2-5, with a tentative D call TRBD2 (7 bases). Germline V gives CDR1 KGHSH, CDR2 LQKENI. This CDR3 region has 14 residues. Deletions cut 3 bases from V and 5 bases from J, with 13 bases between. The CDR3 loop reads CASSPQQGGETQYF. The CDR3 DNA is TGTGCCAGCTCACCGCAACAGGGAGGGGAGACCCAGTACTTC.

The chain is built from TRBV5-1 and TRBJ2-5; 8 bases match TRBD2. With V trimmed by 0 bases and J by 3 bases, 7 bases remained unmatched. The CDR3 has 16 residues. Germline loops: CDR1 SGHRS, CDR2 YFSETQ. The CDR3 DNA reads TGCGCCAGCAGCTTGGCCCCGGGACTAGATAAAGAGACCCAGTACTTC. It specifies CASSLAPGLDKETQYF.

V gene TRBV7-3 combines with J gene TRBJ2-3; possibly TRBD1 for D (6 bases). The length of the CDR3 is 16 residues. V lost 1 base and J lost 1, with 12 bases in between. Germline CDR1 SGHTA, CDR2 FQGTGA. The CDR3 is CASSLSSGDGTDTQYF. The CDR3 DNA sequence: TGTGCCAGCAGCTTAAGTTCAGGGGATGGCACAGATACGCAGTATTTT.